These 29 T cell receptor beta chains came from one sample sequenced in a study of blood T cell repertoires in COVID-19. TCRdb's table, derived via immunoSEQ multiplex PCR, lists solely in-frame clones and lacks some. The sample lists roughly 340,000 clones, over 70% occurring once. The sequenced sample consisted of peripheral blood. The receptors here all came from a woman aged 50 to 60 with COVID-19, enrolled during active disease.

The chain joins TRBV10-3 to TRBJ2-7; D possibly corresponds to TRBD1 (6 bases). V lost 0 bases and J 0 bases, leaving 15 bases between the germline ends. Germline V gives CDR1 ENHRY, CDR2 SYGVKD. The CDR3 loop spans 17 amino acids. The chain's CDR3 is CAISESGSTGTSYEQYF. As DNA, the CDR3 is TGTGCCATCAGTGAGTCTGGATCGACAGGAACCTCCTACGAGCAGTACTTC.

This chain links TRBV6-5 with TRBJ1-2; D remains unclear. The V gene's germline CDR1 is MNHEY and CDR2 SVGAGI. There are 11 residues in the CDR3. Trimming removed 11 bases from V and 0 bases from J, with 7 bases in between. The CDR3: CAAGTNYGYTF. In DNA, the CDR3 is TGTGCCGCCGGGACTAACTATGGCTACACCTTC.

The chain recombines TRBV24-1 with TRBJ1-2; possible D gene TRBD1, 5 bases. V was cut by 6 bases and J by 7 bases, with 8 bases left in between. There are 11 residues in the CDR3. CDR1 is KGHDR and CDR2 is SFDVKD in the germline V gene. The CDR3 DNA is TGTGCCACCAGTCCAGGGTTTGGCTACACCTTC. It yields the protein CATSPGFGYTF.

This chain uses TRBV11-3 with TRBJ2-3, with no clear D. CDR3 length: 15 amino acids. The V gene's germline CDR1 is SGHNT and CDR2 YENEEA. With 1 base removed from V and 0 bases from J, the gap between germline ends came to 8 bases. CDR3 DNA sequence: TGTGCCAGCAGCTTAGGCAGCGAGAGCACAGATACGCAGTATTTT. This encodes CASSLGSESTDTQYF.

The rearrangement uses TRBV2 and TRBJ1-6; 9 bases are shared with TRBD1. The J segment lost 13 bases and the V segment lost 6 bases, leaving 10 bases of the junction unmatched. The CDR3 consists of 14 residues. Germline CDR1 reads SNHLY; CDR2 reads FYNNEI. The CDR3 sequence is CASRERDRVWPLHF. Here the CDR3 DNA reads TGTGCCAGCAGGGAGAGGGACAGGGTCTGGCCCCTCCACTTT.

The chain recombines TRBV6-2 or TRBV6-3 with TRBJ1-2; the match to TRBD1 covers 8 bases. V lost 4 bases, J lost 7 bases, and 11 bases stayed unmatched. CDR3 length: 15 amino acids. CDR1 and CDR2 from the germline V gene are MNHEY and SVGEGT. The DNA of the CDR3 is TGTGCCAGCAGTTCCGCGACAGGGGCAGGCTCTGGCTACACCTTC. It translates to CASSSATGAGSGYTF.

J is TRBJ2-4 and V is TRBV29-1, with a weak D call TRBD1 (5 bases). The V end lost 4 bases, the J end lost 1 base, and 11 bases lay between the germline ends. Germline V CDR1 and CDR2: SQVTM, ANQGSEA. The CDR3 spans 14 residues. The CDR3 nucleotides are TGCAGCGTTGTATCTAAGGGGGCCAAAAACATTCAGTACTTC. Translating it yields CSVVSKGAKNIQYF.

The V and J genes are TRBV5-1 and TRBJ1-1, with 10 bases identical to TRBD1. V shed 4 bases and J 3 bases; nucleotides not matched to a gene: 6. The CDR3 is 15 amino acids. Looked up from germline, CDR1 is SGHRS and CDR2 is YFSETQ. The DNA of the CDR3 is TGCGCCAGCAGCACTGGACAGGGGGGGTACACTGAAGCTTTCTTT. It is translated as CASSTGQGGYTEAFF. Complete variable domain (other parts from reference TRBV5-1 and TRBJ1-1): KAGVTQTPRYLIKTRGQQVTLSCSPISGHRSVSWYQQTPGQGLQFLFEYFSETQRNKGNFPGRFSGRQFSNSRSEMNVSTLELGDSALYLCASSTGQGGYTEAFFGQGTRLTVV.

The V call is TRBV6-2 or TRBV6-3, the J call TRBJ2-7; 8 nucleotides agree with TRBD2. This CDR3 spans 12 amino acids. The V gene's germline CDR1 is MNHEY and CDR2 SVGEGT. The V gene end was trimmed by 8 bases and the J gene end by 5 bases; junction bases not matched to a gene: 5. This chain's CDR3 is CASRRTSHEQYF. The CDR3 nucleotides are TGTGCCAGCCGCCGGACTAGCCACGAGCAGTACTTC.

For the CDR3, the DNA is TGTGCCAGCAGCTTGGTCAGCTCCTACGAGCAGTACTTC. Its translation: CASSLVSSYEQYF. The V call is TRBV5-5, the J call TRBJ2-7; D unresolved. Germline CDR1 and CDR2: SGHKS and YYEKEE (reference sequence). The CDR3 length is 13 residues. V lost 0 bases, J lost 0 bases, and 4 bases lay in between. The full variable domain, with the rest looked up from reference TRBV5-5 and TRBJ2-7, is DAGVTQSPTHLIKTRGQQVTLRCSPISGHKSVSWYQQVLGQGPQFIFQYYEKEERGRGNFPDRFSARQFPNYSSELNVNALLLGDSALYLCASSLVSSYEQYFGPGTRLTVT.

This chain connects TRBV5-1 to TRBJ2-5; possibly TRBD1 for D (6 bases). Germline CDR1 is SGHRS and CDR2 is YFSETQ. Trimming shortened V by 0 bases and J by 4 bases, and 10 bases separated the two germline ends. The CDR3 is 14 amino acids. DNA of the CDR3: TGCGCCAGCAGCTTGGACAACAGGGTAGAGACCCAGTACTTC. It translates to CASSLDNRVETQYF.

Concerning this clone itself: Other nucleotide sequences from this sample produce the same CDR3. The chain employs TRBV3-1 (or the pseudogene TRBV3-2) and TRBJ1-2, with 7 bases identical to TRBD1. Trimming at V came to 4 bases and at J to 4 bases, leaving 3 bases not matched to a gene. Germline CDR1 is LGHDT and CDR2 is YNNKEL (reference sequence). The CDR3 extends over 13 amino acids. CDR3 loop: CASSPRGAYGYTF. The CDR3 bases are TGTGCCAGCAGCCCCAGGGGGGCCTATGGCTACACCTTC.

V gene TRBV5-1 combines with J gene TRBJ2-1, with a tentative D call TRBD2 (5 bases). CDR3 length equals 14 residues. The germline V gene has CDR1 SGHRS and CDR2 YFSETQ. V lost 4 bases, J lost 2 bases, and 10 bases lay in between. Here the CDR3 reads CASSLAGTYNEQFF. CDR3 nucleotide sequence: TGCGCCAGCAGCCTAGCCGGGACCTACAATGAGCAGTTCTTC. The variable domain in full, with the rest retrieved from reference TRBV5-1 and TRBJ2-1, is KAGVTQTPRYLIKTRGQQVTLSCSPISGHRSVSWYQQTPGQGLQFLFEYFSETQRNKGNFPGRFSGRQFSNSRSEMNVSTLELGDSALYLCASSLAGTYNEQFFGPGTRLTVL.

Here the CDR3 DNA reads TGTGCCAGCTCAGTGGGACAGAACTATGGCTACACCTTC. Translated, it gives CASSVGQNYGYTF. The chain couples TRBV18 to TRBJ1-2; 7 bases fit TRBD1. V lost 5 bases, J lost 2 bases, and 2 bases stayed unmatched. The CDR3 loop spans 13 amino acids. In germline, CDR1 is KGHSH, CDR2 LQKENI.

In its sample, this clone was seen once. V usage is TRBV9 and J usage is TRBJ1-4, with a tentative D call TRBD1 (6 bases). This CDR3 is 14 amino acids long. With 2 bases removed from V and 6 bases from J, the gap between germline ends came to 11 bases. CDR1 SGDLS and CDR2 YYNGEE come from the germline V gene. CDR3 sequence: CASSVRGSDEKLFF. The DNA of the CDR3 is TGTGCCAGCAGCGTCAGGGGTTCGGATGAAAAACTGTTTTTT.

The rearrangement links TRBV19 to TRBJ1-4; 8 nucleotides line up with TRBD1. J lost 5 bases, V lost 7 bases, and 6 bases had no gene match. The CDR3 extends over 14 amino acids. Germline V gene lookup returns CDR1 LNHDA and CDR2 SQIVND (reference sequence). DNA of the CDR3: TGTGCCAGTACCACAGGGGGACAAAATGAAAAACTGTTTTTT. Amino acids: CASTTGGQNEKLFF.

The chain is built from TRBV29-1 and TRBJ2-4; weak D call: TRBD2 (5 bases). The germline CDR1 and CDR2 sequences are SQVTM and ANQGSEA. The CDR3 is 12 residues long. V was clipped by 7 bases and J by 9 bases, with 16 bases between them. CDR3 amino acids: CSARREGPIQYF. For the CDR3, the DNA is TGCAGCGCTCGACGAGAGGGTCCCATTCAGTACTTC.

As DNA, the CDR3 is TGTGCCAGCAGTCGCCAGAGTAGCGGGCCGTACGAGCAGTACTTC. Its protein product is CASSRQSSGPYEQYF. The chain combines TRBV14 with TRBJ2-7, with TRBD2 matching over 7 bases. The V gene's germline CDR1 is SGHDN and CDR2 FVKESK. This CDR3 contains 15 residues. The trim removed 6 bases at V and 4 bases at J, leaving 12 bases unmatched.

The rearrangement uses TRBV27 and TRBJ2-5; TRBD1 aligns across 7 bases. The CDR3 sequence is 14 residues long. The V gene's germline CDR1 is MNHEY and CDR2 SMNVEV (reference sequence). Unmatched junction bases numbered 9, after V lost 7 bases and J lost 4 bases. CDR3 in amino acids: CASKNSGTVETQYF. The CDR3 DNA sequence: TGTGCCAGCAAAAACTCCGGGACAGTAGAGACCCAGTACTTC.

J is TRBJ2-7 and V is TRBV12-5, with D tentatively TRBD1 (6 bases). The CDR3 is 15 residues long. The germline V gene encodes CDR1 LGHNT and CDR2 FRNRAP. V lost 4 bases and J 5 bases, leaving 18 bases between the germline ends. The CDR3 nucleotides read TGTGCTAGTGGTTCCCAGGGGTTAGTGGGAGACGAGCAGTACTTC. It codes for CASGSQGLVGDEQYF.

This sequence joins TRBV5-1 and TRBJ1-1, with a weak D call TRBD1 (5 bases). Between the trimmed V and J ends, which lost 2 bases and 3 bases, there was a span of 14 bases. Germline V gives CDR1 SGHRS, CDR2 YFSETQ. The CDR3 loop spans 15 amino acids. CDR3 amino acids: CASSFRRQGDTEAFF. CDR3 sequence (DNA): TGCGCCAGCAGCTTCAGGCGGCAGGGCGACACTGAAGCTTTCTTT.

This clone was seen only once. The chain carries TRBV28 and TRBJ1-6; 10 bases map to TRBD1. This CDR3 comprises 15 residues. From germline, CDR1 is MDHEN and CDR2 SYDVKM. V shed 3 bases and J 10 bases; nucleotides not matched to a gene: 6. CDR3 loop: CASSLKDRGRSPLHF. The CDR3, as DNA: TGTGCCAGCAGTTTGAAGGACAGGGGGAGGTCACCCCTCCACTTT.

The rearrangement joins TRBV5-6 to TRBJ2-5, with 7 bases that match TRBD1. Per the germline V gene, CDR1 is SGHDT and CDR2 is YYEEEE. This CDR3 is 14 amino acids long. J was trimmed by 5 bases and V by 4 bases; bases with no gene match: 8. CDR3 residues: CASSRQGSGETQYF. DNA for the CDR3: TGTGCCAGCAGCCGACAGGGATCTGGGGAGACCCAGTACTTC. The full variable domain, completed using reference TRBV5-6 and TRBJ2-5, is DAGVTQSPTHLIKTRGQQVTLRCSPKSGHDTVSWYQQALGQGPQFIFQYYEEEERQRGNFPDRFSGHQFPNYSSELNVNALLLGDSALYLCASSRQGSGETQYFGPGTRLLVL.

This rearrangement joins TRBV7-9 to TRBJ1-4; a weak D match, TRBD1 (5 bases). V gave up 1 base and J gave up 11 bases, with 11 bases separating them. Per germline, CDR1 SEHNR and CDR2 FQNEAQ (reference sequence). The CDR3 contains 13 residues. CDR3 sequence (DNA): TGTGCCAGCAGCTTAGAGGGAGGGGAGAAACTGTTTTTT. Its translation is CASSLEGGEKLFF.

V is TRBV27 and J is TRBJ1-6; D possibly corresponds to TRBD1 (5 bases). Between the trimmed V and J ends, which lost 1 base and 4 bases, there was a span of 14 bases. In germline, CDR1 is MNHEY, CDR2 SMNVEV (reference sequence). This CDR3 has 17 amino acids. The CDR3 nucleotides are TGTGCCAGCAGTTTATTCGTCTGGGGGGATTATAATTCACCCCTCCACTTT. Protein sequence: CASSLFVWGDYNSPLHF.

V is TRBV3-1 (or the pseudogene TRBV3-2) and J is TRBJ2-7, with TRBD1 matching over 7 bases. Trimming took 0 bases from V and 3 from J; bases not matched to a gene: 5. The CDR3 has 15 amino acids. The V gene's germline CDR1 is LGHDT and CDR2 YNNKEL (reference sequence). CDR3 bases: TGTGCCAGCAGCCAAGACAGGGGGTATGGCTACGAGCAGTACTTC. It translates to CASSQDRGYGYEQYF.

The V gene is TRBV10-2, the J gene TRBJ1-5; D possibly corresponds to TRBD1 (6 bases). Germline V gene lookup returns CDR1 WSHSY and CDR2 SAAADI. The CDR3 runs to 12 residues. Trimming removed 7 bases at V and 6 bases at J, with 10 bases between. The chain's CDR3 is CASKGGRQPQHF. The CDR3 coding sequence is TGCGCCAGCAAGGGGGGGCGTCAGCCCCAGCATTTT.

This chain connects TRBV2 to TRBJ2-7; 7 bases match TRBD2. Germline V gene data show CDR1 as SNHLY and CDR2 as FYNNEI. The CDR3 runs 14 residues. Trimming cost V 10 bases and J 1 base; bases outside gene matches: 10. The CDR3 spells CATLARETSYEQYF. CDR3 nucleotides: TGTGCCACCTTAGCGCGGGAGACTTCCTACGAGCAGTACTTC.

The chain combines TRBV5-8 with TRBJ2-5; 7 bases agree with TRBD1. The germline V gene has CDR1 SGHTS and CDR2 YDEGEE. V shed 3 bases and J 5 bases; nucleotides not matched to a gene: 10. This CDR3 comprises 15 residues. This chain's CDR3 is CASSSGQKRLETQYF. The CDR3 nucleotides are TGTGCCAGCAGCTCGGGACAGAAGAGGCTGGAGACCCAGTACTTC.